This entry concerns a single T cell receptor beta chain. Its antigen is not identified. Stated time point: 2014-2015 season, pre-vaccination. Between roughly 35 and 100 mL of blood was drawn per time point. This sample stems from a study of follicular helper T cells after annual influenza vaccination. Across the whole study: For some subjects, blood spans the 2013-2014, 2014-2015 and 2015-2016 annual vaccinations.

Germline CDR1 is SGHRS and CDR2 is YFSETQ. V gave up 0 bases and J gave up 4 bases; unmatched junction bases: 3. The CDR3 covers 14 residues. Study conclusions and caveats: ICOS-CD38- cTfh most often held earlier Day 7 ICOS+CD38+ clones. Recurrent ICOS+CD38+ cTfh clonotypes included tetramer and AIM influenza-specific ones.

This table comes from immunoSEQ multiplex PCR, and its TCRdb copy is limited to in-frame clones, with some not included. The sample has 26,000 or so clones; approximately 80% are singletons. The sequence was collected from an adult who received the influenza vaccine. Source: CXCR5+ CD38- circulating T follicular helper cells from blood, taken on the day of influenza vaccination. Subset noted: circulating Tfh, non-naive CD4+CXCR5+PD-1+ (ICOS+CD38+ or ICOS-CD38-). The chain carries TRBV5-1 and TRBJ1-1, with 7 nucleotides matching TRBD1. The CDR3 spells CASSLARGSTEAFF. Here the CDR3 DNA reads TGCGCCAGCAGCTTGGCCAGGGGGAGCACTGAAGCTTTCTTT.